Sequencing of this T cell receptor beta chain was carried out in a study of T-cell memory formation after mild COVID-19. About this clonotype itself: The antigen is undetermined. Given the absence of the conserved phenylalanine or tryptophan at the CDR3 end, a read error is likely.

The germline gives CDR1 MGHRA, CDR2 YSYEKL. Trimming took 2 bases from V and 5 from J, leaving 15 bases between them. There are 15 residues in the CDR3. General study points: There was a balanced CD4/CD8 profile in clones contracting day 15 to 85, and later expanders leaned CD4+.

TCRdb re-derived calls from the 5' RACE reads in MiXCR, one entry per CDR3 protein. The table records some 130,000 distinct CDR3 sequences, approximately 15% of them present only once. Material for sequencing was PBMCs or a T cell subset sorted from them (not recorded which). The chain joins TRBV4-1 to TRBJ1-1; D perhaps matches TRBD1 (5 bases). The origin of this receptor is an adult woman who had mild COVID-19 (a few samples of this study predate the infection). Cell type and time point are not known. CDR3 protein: CASSQRSREITEAFL. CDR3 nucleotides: TGCGCCAGCAGCCAACGGAGCAGGGAGATAACTGAAGCTTTCCTT.